This T cell receptor (beta chain) stems from a study of blood T cell repertoires in COVID-19. At the level of the study: Material from acute and convalescent COVID-19 was sourced from the United States, Italy and Spain.

Trimming cost V 6 bases and J 0 bases; bases outside gene matches: 1. Germline CDR1 is KGHSH and CDR2 is LQKENI. This CDR3 comprises 14 residues. Methods used by the authors: Scientists estimated how many nucleated cells there were by amplifying reference gene primers. Some clones are missing from TCRdb's copy, which holds only in-frame ones; the method was immunoSEQ multiplex PCR. The D gene and trimming were derived from the DNA, and the V and J assignments and clone size from that table. The sample lists about 200,000 clones, about 88% occurring once. The receptor was isolated from a man in his forties with active or convalescent COVID-19. The chain is built from TRBV18 and TRBJ2-1; the match to TRBD2 covers 8 bases. The sample consisted of peripheral blood. The CDR3 DNA sequence: TGTGCCAGCTCGAGCGGGAGCTCCTACAATGAGCAGTTCTTC. Translated: CASSSGSSYNEQFF.